Following are 31 T cell receptor beta chains from one sample sequenced in a study of T-cell reconstitution after alpha-beta-depleted transplantation in children. TCRbeta library construction was performed incorporating unique molecular identifiers. TCRdb used MiXCR to reprocess the PCR reads, holding one entry per CDR3 protein. There are approximately 520,000 distinct CDR3 sequences in the sample; over 25% occur only once, and 2% to 3% lies in the top ten. The specimen comprised PBMCs from the stem cell graft donor, sampled from the stem cell graft. The receptors shown here come from a human donor who donated a stem cell graft to a child with aplastic anemia.

The V call is TRBV29-1, the J call TRBJ2-7; D remains unclear. Germline V gives CDR1 SQVTM, CDR2 ANQGSEA. Trimming removed 7 bases at V and 6 bases at J, with 7 bases between. This CDR3 region has 9 residues. The CDR3 DNA sequence: TGCAGCGGTAGATCCGAGCAGTACTTC. It specifies CSGRSEQYF.

The chain carries TRBV6-1 and TRBJ2-1, with D perhaps TRBD1 (5 bases). This CDR3 spans 15 amino acids. V dropped 6 bases and J dropped 4 bases, with 16 bases sitting between them. CDR1 and CDR2 from the germline V gene are MNHNS and SASEGT. CDR3 coding DNA: TGTGCCAGCAGCCACCGACAGAAGGCGTACAATGAGCAGTTCTTC. This sequence encodes CASSHRQKAYNEQFF.

J is TRBJ1-1 and V is TRBV29-1; no reliable D call. Looked up from germline, CDR1 is SQVTM and CDR2 is ANQGSEA. V was cut by 6 bases and J by 2 bases, with 19 bases left in between. There are 15 residues in the CDR3. CDR3 sequence reads: CSVTGGLIDNTEAFF. CDR3 nucleotides: TGCAGCGTAACCGGAGGGTTGATAGATAACACTGAAGCTTTCTTT. The full variable domain, with the rest looked up from reference TRBV29-1 and TRBJ1-1, is SAVISQKPSRDICQRGTSLTIQCQVDSQVTMMFWYRQQPGQSLTLIATANQGSEATYESGFVIDKFPISRPNLTFSTLTVSNMSPEDSSIYLCSVTGGLIDNTEAFFGQGTRLTVV.

There are a few counts of this clonotype. J is TRBJ2-2 and V is TRBV7-2; unclear D gene. V was trimmed by 2 bases and J by 1 base, leaving 8 bases between them. The CDR3 loop spans 15 amino acids. Germline V gene data show CDR1 as SGHTA and CDR2 as FQGNSA. The CDR3 loop reads CASSLFGRNTGELFF. The CDR3 DNA reads as TGTGCCAGCAGCTTATTCGGTCGGAACACCGGGGAGCTGTTTTTT.

The CDR3 sequence is CASRAPSGSQSEQFF. The CDR3 DNA follows: TGTGCCAGCAGGGCCCCGAGCGGGAGCCAAAGTGAGCAGTTCTTC. The V and J genes are TRBV7-2 and TRBJ2-1, with 8 nucleotides matching TRBD2. CDR3 length: 15 residues. Germline assignment: CDR1 SGHTA and CDR2 FQGNSA. Losses at the gene ends were 6 bases for V and 9 bases for J; bases not matched to a gene: 13. The full variable domain, with the rest looked up from reference TRBV7-2 and TRBJ2-1, is GAGVSQSPSNKVTEKGKDVELRCDPISGHTALYWYRQSLGQGLEFLIYFQGNSAPDKSGLPSDRFSAERTGGSVSTLTIQRTQQEDSAVYLCASRAPSGSQSEQFFGPGTRLTVL.

This clonotype has only a few counts. The rearrangement uses TRBV6-2 or TRBV6-3 and TRBJ1-5, with D possibly TRBD1 on 5 matching bases. V was cut by 4 bases and J by 7 bases, with 17 bases left in between. In germline, CDR1 is MNHEY, CDR2 SVGEGT. This CDR3 has 15 residues. CDR3 region: CASSSTAPTGQPQHF. The DNA of the CDR3 is TGTGCCAGCAGTTCGACAGCCCCGACGGGGCAGCCCCAGCATTTT.

The gene calls are TRBV7-2 and TRBJ1-3; D may be TRBD1 (6 bases). The length of the CDR3 is 14 residues. V lost 4 bases and J lost 1, with 8 bases in between. Germline loops: CDR1 SGHTA, CDR2 FQGNSA. The CDR3 here is CASSYTGSGNTIYF. CDR3 sequence (DNA): TGTGCCAGCAGCTATACAGGGTCTGGAAACACCATATATTTT.

The V gene is TRBV7-9, the J gene TRBJ1-1; 8 bases align to TRBD1. V gave up 4 bases and J gave up 3 bases; unmatched junction bases: 4. The CDR3 spans 14 residues. Germline assignment: CDR1 SEHNR and CDR2 FQNEAQ (reference sequence). The CDR3 DNA is TGTGCCAGCAGCTACCAGGGGGCGCACACTGAAGCTTTCTTT. Translating gives CASSYQGAHTEAFF.

The chain carries TRBV7-2 and TRBJ2-5; weak D call: TRBD1 (5 bases). The V gene's germline CDR1 is SGHTA and CDR2 FQGNSA. V was pared by 3 bases and J by 3 bases, with 14 bases between. The CDR3 contains 15 residues. This chain's CDR3 is CASSFIITGKETQYF. CDR3 bases: TGTGCCAGCAGCTTTATTATAACAGGAAAAGAGACCCAGTACTTC.

The chain employs TRBV18 and TRBJ1-1; D gene uncertain. This CDR3 region has 16 residues. V lost 0 bases and J 1 base, leaving 12 bases between the germline ends. Germline values: CDR1 KGHSH, CDR2 LQKENI. The DNA for the CDR3 is TGTGCCAGCTCACCACCTCTCGGAGCCGGGAACACTGAAGCTTTCTTT. It is translated as CASSPPLGAGNTEAFF.

The chain employs TRBV27 and TRBJ2-7, with TRBD1 as a possible D gene (7 bases). The germline V gene has CDR1 MNHEY and CDR2 SMNVEV (reference sequence). Trimming removed 6 bases from V and 6 bases from J, with 21 bases in between. CDR3 length: 15 residues. The CDR3 DNA reads TGTGCCAGCAGCCGATATTACGACAGGGAGGTCGAGCAGTACTTC. Protein product: CASSRYYDREVEQYF.

Only a few counts were recorded for this clonotype. The gene calls are TRBV12-3 or TRBV12-4 and TRBJ2-5, with TRBD2 matching over 14 bases. This CDR3 comprises 16 residues. V was pared by 6 bases and J by 5 bases, with 8 bases of the junction left unmatched. Written as DNA, the CDR3 is TGTGCCAGCAGCCCGGGACTAGCGGGAGCAAGGGAGACCCAGTACTTC. Residues: CASSPGLAGARETQYF.

This chain links TRBV14 with TRBJ2-5, with a tentative D call TRBD2 (7 bases). Trimming removed 3 bases at V and 4 bases at J, with 18 bases between. CDR3 length: 16 amino acids. Germline CDR1 and CDR2: SGHDN and FVKESK. Here the CDR3 reads CASSHLQGRAGETQYF. In DNA form, the CDR3 reads TGTGCCAGCAGCCATCTGCAGGGGAGGGCAGGAGAGACCCAGTACTTC.

V gene TRBV4-3 combines with J gene TRBJ1-1, with D maybe TRBD1 (5 bases). Germline V gives CDR1 LGHNA, CDR2 YSLEER. The germline V and J ends were trimmed by 1 base and 8 bases, with 20 bases remaining between them. The CDR3 extends over 16 amino acids. In DNA form, the CDR3 reads TGCGCCAGCAGCCAAGCTTCCGGGTCTGGGGGGTACGAAGCTTTCTTT. Translation: CASSQASGSGGYEAFF.

The chain joins TRBV19 to TRBJ2-5; 7 bases align to TRBD1. The germline V gene encodes CDR1 LNHDA and CDR2 SQIVND (reference sequence). The CDR3 runs to 15 residues. V trimming: 5 bases; J trimming: 2 bases; junction bases outside the gene matches: 8. Here the CDR3 DNA reads TGTGCCAGTAGTCCGAGGGGACAGCGGCAAGAGACCCAGTACTTC. Translated: CASSPRGQRQETQYF.

The table lists this clonotype with a count of one. The chain combines TRBV28 with TRBJ2-5; either TRBD1 or TRBD2 may supply D (6 bases each). V lost 6 bases to trimming and J lost 2 bases, with 22 bases between them. From germline, CDR1 is MDHEN and CDR2 SYDVKM. CDR3 length: 17 amino acids. The CDR3 nucleotides are TGTGCCAGCAGAGGATATCTCGGGGGCCGGGGGCAAGAGACCCAGTACTTC. It specifies CASRGYLGGRGQETQYF.

This chain connects TRBV5-1 to TRBJ2-1, with D maybe TRBD1 (5 bases). The CDR3 is made up of 13 amino acids. V shed 0 bases and J shed 13 bases, with 14 bases lying between them. Germline assignment: CDR1 SGHRS and CDR2 YFSETQ. CDR3 region: CASSLGQQARQFF. Here the CDR3 DNA reads TGCGCCAGCAGCTTGGGACAGCAAGCCCGCCAGTTCTTC.

This clonotype has just a few counts. V usage is TRBV29-1 and J usage is TRBJ1-2; TRBD1 might be the D (5 bases). Germline assignment: CDR1 SQVTM and CDR2 ANQGSEA. The CDR3 totals 16 residues. Trimming pared 6 bases from V and 4 bases from J, leaving 24 bases between. CDR3 bases: TGCAGCGTAACCGACAGTTTCAACTCAGCGATCTATGGCTACACCTTC. Its translation is CSVTDSFNSAIYGYTF.

This rearrangement joins TRBV20-1 to TRBJ1-5; D might be TRBD1 (6 bases). The CDR3 totals 13 residues. Trimming removed 2 bases at V and 3 bases at J, with 8 bases between. The germline V gene has CDR1 DFQATT and CDR2 SNEGSKA (reference sequence). The CDR3: CSARQGLNQPQHF. The CDR3 nucleotides are TGCAGTGCTAGACAGGGGCTCAATCAGCCCCAGCATTTT.

This clonotype appeared a few times. This chain links TRBV12-3 or TRBV12-4 with TRBJ2-1; 7 nucleotides align to TRBD1. V gave up 4 bases and J gave up 6 bases; unmatched junction bases: 9. The CDR3 has 15 residues. CDR3 DNA sequence: TGTGCCAGCAGTTCCGGGACAGCGTTGGGCAATGAGCAGTTCTTC. It specifies CASSSGTALGNEQFF.

V gene TRBV27 combines with J gene TRBJ2-7; unclear D gene. The CDR3 contains 16 residues. Germline V CDR1 and CDR2: MNHEY, SMNVEV (reference sequence). V shed 5 bases and J shed 2 bases, with 19 bases lying between them. CDR3 in amino acids: CASSRIWAGSPYEQYF. DNA of the CDR3: TGTGCCAGCAGTCGTATTTGGGCCGGGTCCCCCTACGAGCAGTACTTC.

The chain links TRBV5-1 to TRBJ1-6, with 7 bases aligning to TRBD1. The germline V gene encodes CDR1 SGHRS and CDR2 YFSETQ. The junction had 8 bases not matched to a gene; V was cut back by 6 bases and J by 8 bases. CDR3 length: 14 amino acids. The chain's CDR3 is CASKQGQLDSPLHF. The CDR3 bases are TGCGCCAGCAAGCAGGGACAGCTGGATTCACCCCTCCACTTT.

The rearrangement links TRBV7-2 to TRBJ2-5; TRBD1 might be the D (6 bases). This CDR3 has 15 amino acids. V was clipped by 5 bases and J by 4 bases, with 17 bases between them. Germline CDR1 reads SGHTA; CDR2 reads FQGNSA. The DNA of the CDR3 is TGTGCCAGCAGCCCACCACCCGCCAGGGGAGAGACCCAGTACTTC. Translating it yields CASSPPPARGETQYF.

The chain employs TRBV11-3 and TRBJ1-4; D gene ambiguous. The CDR3 is 15 residues long. Deletions cut 2 bases from V and 8 bases from J, with 15 bases between. CDR1 and CDR2 (germline): SGHNT, YENEEA. The chain's CDR3 is CASSLTLRGSEKLFF. CDR3 in DNA: TGTGCCAGCAGCTTAACTTTGCGGGGTAGCGAAAAACTGTTTTTT.

This sequence joins TRBV20-1 and TRBJ2-5, with 11 bases aligning to TRBD2. Germline V gene sequence: CDR1 DFQATT, CDR2 SNEGSKA (reference sequence). V was clipped by 5 bases and J by 2 bases; unmatched bases: 7. The length of the CDR3 is 15 residues. The CDR3 spells CSAEAGTSGQETQYF. The CDR3 nucleotides read TGCAGTGCTGAGGCCGGGACTAGCGGACAAGAGACCCAGTACTTC.

V usage is TRBV7-6 and J usage is TRBJ2-2; TRBD2 matches 8 bases. The CDR3 has 15 residues. Germline V gene sequence: CDR1 SGHVS, CDR2 FNYEAQ. Trimming at V came to 3 bases and at J to 5 bases, leaving 5 bases not matched to a gene. This chain's CDR3 is CASSFGLAGTGELFF. CDR3 bases: TGTGCCAGCAGCTTCGGGCTAGCGGGTACCGGGGAGCTGTTTTTT.

This chain connects TRBV6-5 to TRBJ2-1, with D possibly being TRBD2 (6 bases). This CDR3 region has 14 residues. Trimming stripped 6 bases from V and 1 base from J, with 10 bases between. CDR1 and CDR2 (germline): MNHEY, SVGAGI. The CDR3 region is CASRGGTSYNEQFF. CDR3 nucleotides: TGTGCCAGCAGAGGCGGGACGTCCTACAATGAGCAGTTCTTC.

Ten or more counts support this clonotype. The gene calls are TRBV20-1 and TRBJ1-6, with 7 bases aligning to TRBD1. CDR3 size: 15 residues. The germline V gene has CDR1 DFQATT and CDR2 SNEGSKA (reference sequence). V shed 0 bases and J 7 bases; nucleotides not matched to a gene: 6. Here the CDR3 DNA reads TGCAGTGCTAGAGATGTCGAGACAGGGAATTCACCCCTCCACTTT. Translation: CSARDVETGNSPLHF.

The chain joins TRBV6-2 or TRBV6-3 to TRBJ1-2, with D uncertain. V lost 2 bases and J 4 bases, leaving 20 bases between the germline ends. Germline V CDR1 and CDR2: MNHEY, SVGEGT. CDR3 length: 17 amino acids. CDR3 DNA sequence: TGTGCCAGCAGTTACCAGGCATTCCAAGGAGGAAGCTATGGCTACACCTTC. It is translated as CASSYQAFQGGSYGYTF.

This clonotype was counted a few times. The V and J genes are TRBV6-1 and TRBJ1-5; the match to TRBD1 covers 7 bases. The CDR3 is 15 residues long. Germline loops: CDR1 MNHNS, CDR2 SASEGT. V dropped 5 bases and J dropped 4; count of bases not matched to a gene: 8. CDR3 in DNA: TGTGCCAGCAGTCCCTTGACAGGGTGGAATCAGCCCCAGCATTTT. Its translation is CASSPLTGWNQPQHF.

This clonotype was counted at least ten times. The rearrangement joins TRBV30 to TRBJ2-7, with D possibly matching TRBD2 (6 bases). The V end lost 1 base, the J end lost 4 bases, and 14 bases lay between the germline ends. Germline CDR1 and CDR2: GTSNPN and SVGIG (reference sequence). This CDR3 spans 14 amino acids. CDR3 sequence (DNA): TGTGCCTGGAGTGCGGAGGGCCGTGGTTACGAGCAGTACGTC. Protein: CAWSAEGRGYEQYV.